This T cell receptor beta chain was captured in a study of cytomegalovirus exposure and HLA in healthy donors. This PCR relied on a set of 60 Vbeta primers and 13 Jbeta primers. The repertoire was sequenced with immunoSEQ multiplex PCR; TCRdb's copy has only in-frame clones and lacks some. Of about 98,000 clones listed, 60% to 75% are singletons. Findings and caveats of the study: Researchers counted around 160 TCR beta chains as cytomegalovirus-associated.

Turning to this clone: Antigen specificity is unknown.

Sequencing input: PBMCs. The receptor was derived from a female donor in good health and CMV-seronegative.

CDR3 loop: CATGQTTYEQYF. The DNA for the CDR3 is TGTGCCACGGGACAGACAACCTACGAGCAGTACTTC. The chain is built from TRBV6-6 and TRBJ2-7, with 7 bases lining up with TRBD1. The CDR3 extends over 12 amino acids. Germline V gene data show CDR1 as MNHNY and CDR2 as SVGAGI (reference sequence). The V and J ends lost 10 bases and 2 bases, in that order; junction bases with no gene match: 5.